The 17 T cell receptor beta chains below all came from one sample that was sequenced in a study of blood T cells in healthy people across ages. A J-beta primer mix and a sample-barcoded 5' primer were used in a second PCR of roughly 7 to 12 cycles. TCRdb reanalysed the 5' RACE reads using MiXCR and keeps one entry per CDR3 protein. Here the sample spans about 1.5 million distinct CDR3 sequences, approximately 40% being singletons. Material for sequencing was blood. The origin of the receptors is a woman younger than 35 in good health.

The gene calls are TRBV6-5 and TRBJ1-6; D is perhaps TRBD1 (5 bases). CDR1 MNHEY and CDR2 SVGAGI come from the germline V gene. This CDR3 region has 14 residues. V lost 7 bases, J lost 6 bases, and 13 bases lay in between. The CDR3 DNA sequence: TGTGCCAGCAAGGGGTATACTGCTAATTCACCCCTCCACTTT. This gives the protein CASKGYTANSPLHF.

This clonotype was found a few times. V is TRBV15 and J is TRBJ1-2, with D uncertain. The CDR3 is 14 residues long. V dropped 5 bases and J dropped 3 bases, with 13 bases sitting between them. In germline, CDR1 is LNHNV, CDR2 YYDKDF (reference sequence). In DNA form, the CDR3 reads TGTGCCACCAGCGATGAGGAGGGTTACTATGGCTACACCTTC. Residues: CATSDEEGYYGYTF.

This chain connects TRBV27 to TRBJ2-7; D perhaps matches TRBD1 (5 bases). This CDR3 comprises 13 residues. Trimming shortened V by 2 bases and J by 6 bases, and 11 bases separated the two germline ends. Germline CDR1 reads MNHEY; CDR2 reads SMNVEV (reference sequence). Here the CDR3 DNA reads TGTGCCAGCAGTTTACGAGTGGGGCGCGAGCAGTACTTC. It translates to CASSLRVGREQYF.

This clonotype was observed a few times. The chain is built from TRBV2 and TRBJ2-7; D is ambiguous. Trimming removed 8 bases at V and 6 bases at J, with 8 bases between. CDR1 is SNHLY and CDR2 is FYNNEI in the germline V gene. CDR3 length equals 10 residues. The CDR3 loop is CASSIVEQYF. The CDR3 DNA sequence: TGTGCCAGCTCGATCGTCGAGCAGTACTTC.

This clonotype was counted ten times or more. The J gene is TRBJ2-7, the V gene TRBV28, with 8 bases fitting TRBD2. The CDR3 runs to 14 residues. With 6 bases clipped from V and 4 bases from J, the junction kept 8 bases outside the gene matches. Germline assignment: CDR1 MDHEN and CDR2 SYDVKM. The CDR3 reads CASSLRGGHYEQYF. CDR3 coding DNA: TGTGCCAGCAGCCTACGCGGGGGGCATTACGAGCAGTACTTC.

The rearrangement joins TRBV19 to TRBJ2-4; D remains unclear. The better agreement between TRBJ2-7 and the DNA end casts doubt on the J call. Germline loops: CDR1 LNHDA, CDR2 SQIVND (reference sequence). The CDR3 length is 14 residues. The CDR3 region has the DNA TGTGCCACCACGGCCCCCGGGCATGCCTACGAGCAGTACTTC. It yields the protein CATTAPGHAYEQYF.

This clonotype was counted a few times. The chain links TRBV3-1 to TRBJ1-2; TRBD1 is a possible D gene (5 bases). Looked up from germline, CDR1 is LGHDT and CDR2 is YNNKEL (reference sequence). CDR3 length: 12 amino acids. The V end lost 1 base, the J end lost 13 bases, and 13 bases lay between the germline ends. The CDR3 DNA is TGTGCCAGCAGCCAAGGCGACAGACGCACCACCTTC. It translates to CASSQGDRRTTF.

This chain connects TRBV27 to TRBJ2-1; 12 nucleotides match TRBD2. V gave up 5 bases and J gave up 5 bases; unmatched junction bases: 13. CDR3 length equals 18 residues. Germline values: CDR1 MNHEY, CDR2 SMNVEV (reference sequence). The CDR3 region is CASSPHSTSGRIDNEQFF. The CDR3 DNA is TGTGCCAGCAGTCCGCACTCGACTAGCGGGAGAATAGACAATGAGCAGTTCTTC.

CDR3 DNA sequence: TGTGCCAGCAGTGAAGGAGGCGGGGGGGTCGCAGATACGCAGTATTTT. Translating gives CASSEGGGGVADTQYF. The chain is built from TRBV2 and TRBJ2-3, with 9 bases aligning to TRBD2. The CDR3 has 16 residues. V was pared by 1 base and J by 4 bases, with 6 bases of the junction left unmatched. Germline lookup yields CDR1 SNHLY and CDR2 FYNNEI.

The V gene is TRBV7-2, the J gene TRBJ2-1; D call uncertain. The CDR3 is made up of 14 amino acids. Germline CDR1 reads SGHTA; CDR2 reads FQGNSA. The germline V and J ends were trimmed by 5 bases and 8 bases, with 16 bases remaining between them. In DNA, the CDR3 is TGTGCCAGCAGCCCTCGGCAGTCACTCCATGAGCAGTTCTTC. It encodes CASSPRQSLHEQFF.

The CDR3 protein is CASTLETGHEQYF. CDR3 nucleotides: TGTGCCAGCACCTTGGAGACAGGACACGAGCAGTACTTC. The chain carries TRBV12-3 or TRBV12-4 and TRBJ2-7, with D possibly matching TRBD1 (6 bases). V dropped 7 bases and J dropped 5 bases, with 15 bases sitting between them. This CDR3 has 13 amino acids.

To note about this clonotype: One end of the junction varies from germline; a read error may be responsible. This chain joins TRBV4-1 and TRBJ1-2; weak D call: TRBD1 (5 bases). Germline CDR1 MGHRA, CDR2 YSYEKL. The CDR3 is made up of 13 amino acids. CDR3 DNA: TGCGCCAGCAGCCCCCGAGGGGTCTATGGCTGCACCTTC. Translated: CASSPRGVYGCTF.

This chain uses TRBV14 with TRBJ1-1; 9 bases match TRBD1. CDR1 is SGHDN and CDR2 is FVKESK in the germline V gene. The CDR3 length is 15 residues. The junction had 14 bases not matched to a gene; V was cut back by 11 bases and J by 4 bases. This CDR3 is CAAFPGQGGVTEAFF. CDR3 nucleotides: TGTGCCGCCTTCCCGGGACAGGGTGGGGTCACTGAAGCTTTCTTT.

This clonotype has a handful of counts. The V gene is TRBV2, the J gene TRBJ2-7; tentatively, D is TRBD2 (6 bases). CDR1 is SNHLY, CDR2 FYNNEI, per germline. V was trimmed by 5 bases and J by 6 bases, leaving 17 bases between them. The CDR3 runs to 14 residues. As DNA, the CDR3 is TGTGCCAGCAGTACAAACGGGACTCCCTTCGAGCAGTACTTC. It encodes CASSTNGTPFEQYF.

Only a few counts were recorded for this clonotype. The genes are TRBV5-1 and TRBJ2-1, with D hard to call. The CDR3 totals 14 residues. CDR1 and CDR2 from the germline V gene are SGHRS and YFSETQ. V was shortened by 0 bases and J by 0 bases, with 4 bases between the two germline ends. The DNA for the CDR3 is TGCGCCAGCAGCTTGGCCTACTCCTACAATGAGCAGTTCTTC. This codes for CASSLAYSYNEQFF.

This clonotype was observed a handful of times. This chain connects TRBV7-9 to TRBJ2-7; no clear D. V was cut by 5 bases and J by 2 bases, with 13 bases left in between. The CDR3 has 14 amino acids. CDR1 and CDR2 from the germline V gene are SEHNR and FQNEAQ (reference sequence). Written as DNA, the CDR3 is TGTGCCAGCAGCCTCTCTAAAGGTCCCTACGAGCAGTACTTC. It codes for CASSLSKGPYEQYF.

This clonotype was seen a handful of times. The V and J genes are TRBV27 and TRBJ2-7, with D perhaps matching TRBD2 (6 bases). CDR1 MNHEY and CDR2 SMNVEV come from the germline V gene (reference sequence). The CDR3 extends over 16 amino acids. Between the trimmed V and J ends, which lost 6 bases and 0 bases, there was a span of 18 bases. The CDR3 protein is CASSTFWDSSSYEQYF. In DNA form, the CDR3 reads TGTGCCAGCAGCACTTTTTGGGACTCGAGCTCCTACGAGCAGTACTTC.